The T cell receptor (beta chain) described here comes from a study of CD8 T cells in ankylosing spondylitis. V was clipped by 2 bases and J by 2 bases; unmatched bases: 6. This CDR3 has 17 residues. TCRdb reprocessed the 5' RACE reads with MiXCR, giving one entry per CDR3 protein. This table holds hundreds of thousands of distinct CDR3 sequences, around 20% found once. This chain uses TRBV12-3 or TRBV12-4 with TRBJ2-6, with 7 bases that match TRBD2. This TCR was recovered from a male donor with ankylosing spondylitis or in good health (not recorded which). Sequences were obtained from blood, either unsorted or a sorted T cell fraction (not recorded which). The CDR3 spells CASSLTAGVPGANVLTF. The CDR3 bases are TGTGCCAGCAGTTTAACCGCGGGGGTCCCTGGGGCCAACGTCCTGACTTTC.